The text below deals with one TCR beta chain. This sample is drawn from a study of glioma-infiltrating T cells. Using RNA template, CDR3s of TCR alpha and beta were amplified with iRepertoire arm-PCR. In TCRdb, the multiplex PCR reads were re-called with MiXCR into one record per CDR3 protein. The sample has under 150,000 distinct CDR3 sequences, 39% seen once; the top ten hold roughly a fifth. The CDR3 has 15 amino acids. Trimming at V came to 4 bases and at J to 1 base, leaving 4 bases not matched to a gene. Germline V lookup: CDR1 LNHDA, CDR2 SQIVND (reference sequence). The V gene is TRBV19, the J gene TRBJ2-1; TRBD1 matches 7 bases. What was sequenced was glioma tissue, nonneoplastic brain tissue, or PBMCs (not recorded which). The source of this sequence is a human donor with low-grade glioma or glioblastoma, undergoing nonglioma brain surgery, or in good health (not recorded which). CDR3 sequence: CASSRDRDSYNEQFF. For the CDR3, the DNA is TGTGCCAGTAGTAGAGACAGGGATTCCTACAATGAGCAGTTCTTC.